What follows are 8 T cell receptor beta chains derived from one specimen sequenced in a study of OX40 agonist ivuxolimab in advanced cancers. Libraries were prepared by immunoSEQ multiplex PCR; TCRdb keeps only in-frame clonotypes and omits some of them. This sample has some 59,000 clones, with roughly 80% found just once. Specimen: CD4+ or CD8+ T cells sorted from blood, collected in a trial of the OX40 agonist ivuxolimab. All receptors come from an adult with an advanced solid tumor such as melanoma, head and neck, liver or kidney cancer.

V and J are TRBV5-5 and TRBJ1-1; no reliable D call. The CDR3 is 10 residues long. The ends were cut back, 4 bases at V and 11 bases at J, with 9 bases in the middle. Germline V CDR1 and CDR2: SGHKS, YYEKEE (reference sequence). CDR3 region: CASSRRGAFF. The CDR3 nucleotides are TGTGCCAGCAGCCGTCGAGGTGCTTTCTTT. The variable domain in full, with the rest retrieved from reference TRBV5-5 and TRBJ1-1, is DAGVTQSPTHLIKTRGQQVTLRCSPISGHKSVSWYQQVLGQGPQFIFQYYEKEERGRGNFPDRFSARQFPNYSSELNVNALLLGDSALYLCASSRRGAFFGQGTRLTVV.

V and J are TRBV6-6 and TRBJ2-5; D remains ambiguous. The CDR3 spans 15 residues. The germline CDR1 and CDR2 sequences are MNHNY and SVGAGI (reference sequence). V lost 0 bases to trimming and J lost 5 bases, with 13 bases between them. CDR3 sequence reads: CASSYSPSKEETQYF. In DNA form, the CDR3 reads TGTGCCAGCAGTTACTCCCCATCGAAGGAGGAGACCCAGTACTTC.

The chain links TRBV27 to TRBJ2-5; possibly TRBD1 or TRBD2 for D (5 bases each). The CDR3 consists of 16 residues. Germline V lookup: CDR1 MNHEY, CDR2 SMNVEV (reference sequence). The V and J ends lost 7 bases and 2 bases respectively, with 20 bases between them. The CDR3 is CASTPTAPRRQETQYF. The CDR3 bases are TGTGCCAGCACCCCGACAGCCCCGAGGAGGCAAGAGACCCAGTACTTC.

This clone was seen more than once but under ten times. The chain uses TRBV10-2 and TRBJ1-5; 8 bases are a match to TRBD1. This CDR3 is 14 amino acids long. Germline CDR1 WSHSY, CDR2 SAAADI. V lost 6 bases to trimming and J lost 7 bases; unmatched junction nucleotides: 8. This CDR3 is CASRQGGAGQPQHF. The CDR3 DNA reads TGCGCCAGCAGACAGGGGGGCGCGGGGCAGCCCCAGCATTTT.

This clone was seen only a few times. This rearrangement joins TRBV10-1 to TRBJ1-2; 10 nucleotides agree with TRBD1. The ends lost 8 bases at V and 7 bases at J; junction bases unmatched: 10. From germline, CDR1 is WNHNN and CDR2 SYGVQD (reference sequence). The CDR3 sequence is 14 residues long. The CDR3 region is CASPAWDRGSGYTF. CDR3 nucleotide sequence: TGCGCCAGCCCAGCGTGGGACAGGGGATCTGGCTACACCTTC.

This clone appeared a single time. The J gene is TRBJ2-3, the V gene TRBV28; 13 positions match TRBD2. The CDR3 covers 18 residues. Germline V gene data show CDR1 as MDHEN and CDR2 as SYDVKM. The trim removed 5 bases at V and 4 bases at J, leaving 12 bases unmatched. In DNA, the CDR3 is TGTGCCAGCAGTCCCCATTCTGGACTAGCGGGAGTCCCAGATACGCAGTATTTT. The encoded protein is CASSPHSGLAGVPDTQYF.

The genes are TRBV10-1 and TRBJ2-4, with TRBD2 matching 10 bases. Germline CDR1 and CDR2: WNHNN and SYGVQD (reference sequence). The CDR3 is made up of 14 amino acids. The J segment lost 5 bases and the V segment lost 5 bases, leaving 3 bases of the junction unmatched. The CDR3 sequence is CASSLAGEENIQYF. The CDR3 DNA sequence: TGCGCCAGCAGTCTAGCGGGAGAAGAAAACATTCAGTACTTC.

This clone was detected only a few times. The chain uses TRBV9 and TRBJ2-7, with TRBD1 matching 8 bases. The CDR3 totals 14 residues. Germline CDR1 is SGDLS and CDR2 is YYNGEE. The junction had 4 bases not matched to a gene; V was cut back by 0 bases and J by 5 bases. The CDR3 region is CASSVGQGINEQYF. Here the CDR3 DNA reads TGTGCCAGCAGCGTAGGACAGGGGATCAACGAGCAGTACTTC.